A selection of T cell receptor beta chains follows, all from one sample in a study of radiation and T cells in renal cell carcinoma. Sequenced by immunoSEQ multiplex PCR; TCRdb stores in-frame clones only, minus some. The table has approximately 150,000 clones, 80% to 90% seen once. The sample here was blood, taken from a patient whose treatment included radiotherapy and nephrectomy. These receptors were obtained from a woman aged 50 to 65 with renal cell carcinoma. CDR3s include the opening cysteine and the closing phenylalanine or tryptophan. The D gene is left open where the match is weak. Expanded clones are given a class, and other clones once, few, many or no size at all.

V,size,J,D,DNA,CDR3
TRBV30,once,TRBJ2-3,TRBD2,TGTGCCTGGAGTGTGGGGACTAGCGGGGGGGCATGGGATACGCAGTATTTT,CAWSVGTSGGAWDTQYF
TRBV10-3,-,TRBJ1-2,-,TGTGCCATCAGGGGAGATGCCGGAGCTAACTATGGCTACACCTTC,CAIRGDAGANYGYTF
TRBV9,-,TRBJ2-7,-,TGTGCCAGCAGCTACGGGACGGCTTCCTACGAGCAGTACTTC,CASSYGTASYEQYF
TRBV7-2,-,TRBJ2-1,TRBD1,TGTGCCAGCAGCACTAAAGGGGACAGGGTATACAATGAGCAGTTCTTC,CASSTKGDRVYNEQFF
TRBV7-8,few,TRBJ2-1,-,TGTGCCAGCAGTCCTAGACTCCTCCACAATGAGCAGTTCTTC,CASSPRLLHNEQFF
TRBV7-2,-,TRBJ1-2,TRBD1,TGTGCCAGCAGATCGGACAGGGTCTCCTATGGCTACACCTTC,CASRSDRVSYGYTF
TRBV7-3,-,TRBJ1-1,-,TGTGCCAGCAGCTTGGGAGGGACGAACACTGAAGCTTTCTTT,CASSLGGTNTEAFF
TRBV15,-,TRBJ1-2,-,TGTGCCACCAGCAGAGATCCGGGACCGAACTATGGCTACACCTTC,CATSRDPGPNYGYTF
TRBV5-6,-,TRBJ2-7,-,TGTGCCAGCAGCCCTACGGGGCAGGAGCGAACCTACGAGCAGTACTTC,CASSPTGQERTYEQYF
TRBV19,-,TRBJ1-2,TRBD1,TGTGCCAGTAGACCTCCGGGACAGGGGGCGCGTGGCTACACCTTC,CASRPPGQGARGYTF
TRBV11-3,few,TRBJ2-1,-,TGTGCCAGCAGCTTAGTGGGGGGATTCGAGCAGTTCTTC,CASSLVGGFEQFF
TRBV6-5,once,TRBJ2-5,-,TGTGCCAGCAGAATCAGGGGCGGGGGCCAAGAGACCCAGTACTTC,CASRIRGGGQETQYF
TRBV9,-,TRBJ2-3,-,TGTGCCAGCACTAGGGCGGGGCGGGCCACAGATACGCAGTATTTT,CASTRAGRATDTQYF
TRBV27,-,TRBJ1-5,-,TGTGCCAGCAGTTCGGGACTTTATCAGCCCCAGCATTTT,CASSSGLYQPQHF
TRBV6-1,-,TRBJ2-7,-,TGTGCCAGCAGTGAAGCGGGTAGGGGCCACGAGCAGTACTTC,CASSEAGRGHEQYF
TRBV28,-,TRBJ2-5,-,TGTGCCAGCAGTTTAACGGACACGCAAGAGACCCAGTACTTC,CASSLTDTQETQYF
TRBV5-1,-,TRBJ1-4,-,TGCGCCAGCAGCCCTTCGTTAGCAACTAATGAAAAACTGTTTTTT,CASSPSLATNEKLFF
TRBV19,-,TRBJ1-5,-,TGTGCCAGTAGTTGGGGACGGCGAAAAGATCAGCCCCAGCATTTT,CASSWGRRKDQPQHF
TRBV6-5,-,TRBJ2-7,-,TGTGCCAGCAGTGATCCCCCCCGGTACGAGCAGTACTTC,CASSDPPRYEQYF
TRBV5-4,-,TRBJ2-7,TRBD2,TGTGCCAGCAGCTCGGGGATAGCGGGACATAGGGAGCAGTACTTC,CASSSGIAGHREQYF
TRBV28,-,TRBJ1-1,-,TGTGCCAGCAGTCCCCGGGCGGGCATGAACACTGAAGCTTTCTTT,CASSPRAGMNTEAFF
TRBV27,-,TRBJ2-1,TRBD1,TGTGCCAGCAGTTTAAGCCTCCGGACAGGGTGGGTGAATGAGCAGTTCTTC,CASSLSLRTGWVNEQFF
TRBV19,-,TRBJ2-7,-,TGTGCCAGTAGTATAGATACGGGGGACAGATCCTACGAGCAGTACTTC,CASSIDTGDRSYEQYF
TRBV27,-,TRBJ1-2,TRBD1,TGTGCCAGCAGTTCGACAGGGGCGCTGGGAGGCTACACCTTC,CASSSTGALGGYTF
TRBV30,-,TRBJ2-3,-,TGTGCCTGGAGTGTAACCGGGGGCACAGATACGCAGTATTTT,CAWSVTGGTDTQYF
TRBV7-2,-,TRBJ2-2,TRBD2,TGTGCCAGCAGCCCCCCCGGAGCGGGAGACGACGGGGAGCTGTTTTTT,CASSPPGAGDDGELFF
TRBV7-2,-,TRBJ2-5,-,TGTGCCAGCAGCTTGGCCCAAAACAACGAAGAGACCCAGTACTTC,CASSLAQNNEETQYF
TRBV5-1,-,TRBJ2-1,-,TGCGCCAGCAGCCCCCAAGCTATCGGGCGGGTGGCCAATTTCTTC,CASSPQAIGRVANFF
TRBV6-6,-,TRBJ1-5,-,TGTGCCAGCAGTTACTCGTCAAATAGCAATCAGCCCCAGCATTTT,CASSYSSNSNQPQHF
TRBV11-3,-,TRBJ2-2,TRBD2,TGTGCCAGCAGGCCTAGCGGTACGAACACCGGGGAGCTGTTTTTT,CASRPSGTNTGELFF